This TCR beta chain was obtained from a study of T cells in Graves' hyperthyroidism and ophthalmopathy. Patients with uncontrolled infections, other autoimmune diseases, pregnancy or lactation were excluded. In making diagnoses, clinical symptoms, serum thyroxine and TRAb, thyroid ultrasound and orbital computed tomography were all used. Each 10 ml fresh peripheral blood draw supplied the PBMCs. Study-wide points: Blood also carried most thyroid clonotypes expanded above 0.001.

Amplification targeted TCR beta CDR3 regions from RNA transcripts. When the TCR CDR3 underwent first-round RT-PCR, the HTBI primer set was used. TCRdb reprocessed the multiplex PCR reads with MiXCR, giving one entry per CDR3 protein. There are a few hundred thousand distinct CDR3 sequences in the sample; about a sixth occur only once, and about 45% lies in the top ten. This clonotype was picked up many times. Its cognate antigen is unknown. The V gene's germline CDR1 is MNHNS and CDR2 SASEGT. The junction had 3 bases not matched to a gene; V was cut back by 4 bases and J by 5 bases. The CDR3 loop spans 13 amino acids.

The chain employs TRBV6-1 and TRBJ1-2, with 8 bases lining up with TRBD1. The sample was blood. The source of this sequence is a man aged 35 to 55 with Graves' hyperthyroidism. Here the CDR3 DNA reads TGTGCCAGCAGTGCCCGGACAGGGTATGGCTACACCTTC. Protein sequence: CASSARTGYGYTF.